The 3 T cell receptor beta chains reported below all come from one sample, sequenced in a study of blood T cell repertoires in COVID-19. Sequencing was performed with immunoSEQ multiplex PCR; in TCRdb, only in-frame clones are kept and a portion is missing. Of 100,000 to 150,000 clones in the sample, about 85% were seen once. Sequencing was performed on peripheral blood. The source is a man in his sixties with acute or convalescent COVID-19.

The V and J genes are TRBV28 and TRBJ2-1, with TRBD2 matching 7 bases. CDR3 length: 16 residues. Per germline, CDR1 MDHEN and CDR2 SYDVKM. V shed 5 bases, J shed 1 base, and the junction held 8 bases outside the gene matches. The CDR3 DNA reads as TGTGCCAGCAGTATCCTGACTAGCAGATCCTACAATGAGCAGTTCTTC. It yields the protein CASSILTSRSYNEQFF.

J is TRBJ2-1 and V is TRBV7-2; possible D gene TRBD2, 5 bases. V lost 1 base to trimming and J lost 9 bases, with 16 bases between them. CDR3 size: 15 residues. Germline CDR1 is SGHTA and CDR2 is FQGNSA. The CDR3 sequence is CASSLVSGPTSEQFF. The DNA of the CDR3 is TGTGCCAGCAGCTTAGTGTCAGGACCAACTAGTGAGCAGTTCTTC.

V and J are TRBV15 and TRBJ1-4; perhaps TRBD1 as D (5 bases). The V end lost 6 bases, the J end lost 7 bases, and 15 bases lay between the germline ends. This CDR3 spans 14 amino acids. Per the germline V gene, CDR1 is LNHNV and CDR2 is YYDKDF (reference sequence). CDR3 DNA sequence: TGTGCCACCAGGACCGGGGGAGTGGGTGAAAAACTGTTTTTT. The encoded protein is CATRTGGVGEKLFF.